This TCR beta chain was identified during a study of molecular identifiers for immune sequencing clone quantification. This clonotype has a handful of counts. With 1 base removed from V and 3 bases from J, the gap between germline ends came to 9 bases. Looked up from germline, CDR1 is SEHNR and CDR2 is FQNEAQ (reference sequence). The CDR3 is made up of 14 amino acids. A single record per CDR3 protein comes from TCRdb applying MiXCR to the PCR reads. The sample carries 50,000 to 65,000 distinct CDR3 sequences, roughly a quarter recorded once. The rearrangement uses TRBV7-9 and TRBJ1-1; D remains unclear. This TCR was recovered from a human donor in good health. Some libraries in this study had Jurkat cell RNA spiked in. Material for sequencing was naive CD8+ T cells from blood, with Jurkat cell RNA spiked in. Subset given: FACS-sorted CD8+CD4-CCR7+CD45RA+ naive T cells. The CDR3 spells CASSLGGYDTEAFF. In DNA, the CDR3 is TGTGCCAGCAGCTTAGGAGGTTATGACACTGAAGCTTTCTTT.